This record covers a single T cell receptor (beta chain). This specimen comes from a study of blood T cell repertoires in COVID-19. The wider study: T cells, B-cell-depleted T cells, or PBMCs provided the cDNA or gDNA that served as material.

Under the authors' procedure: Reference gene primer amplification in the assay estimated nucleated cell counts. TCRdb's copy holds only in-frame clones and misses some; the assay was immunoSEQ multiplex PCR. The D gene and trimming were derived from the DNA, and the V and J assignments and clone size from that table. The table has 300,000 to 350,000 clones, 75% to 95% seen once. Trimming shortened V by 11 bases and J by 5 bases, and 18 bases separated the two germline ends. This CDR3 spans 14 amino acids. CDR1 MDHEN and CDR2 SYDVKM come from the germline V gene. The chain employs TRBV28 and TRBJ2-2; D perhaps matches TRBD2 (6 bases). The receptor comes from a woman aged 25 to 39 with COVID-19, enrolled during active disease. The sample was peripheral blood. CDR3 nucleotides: TGTGCCGGAAGTAGCGGAGGGGTGACCGGGGAGCTGTTTTTT. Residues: CAGSSGGVTGELFF. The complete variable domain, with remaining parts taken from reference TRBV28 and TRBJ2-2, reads DVKVTQSSRYLVKRTGEKVFLECVQDMDHENMFWYRQDPGLGLRLIYFSYDVKMKEKGDIPEGYSVSREKKERFSLILESASTNQTSMYLCAGSSGGVTGELFFGEGSRLTVL.